This T cell receptor (beta chain) was captured by sequencing in a study of cytomegalovirus exposure and HLA in healthy donors. Whole-study context: As an earlier analysis found, 150 million to 200 million T cells yielded about 120 million unique TCR beta sequences.

PCR was performed using 60 Vbeta and 13 Jbeta primers. The table came from immunoSEQ multiplex PCR; TCRdb's copy has only in-frame clones and leaves some out. The sample includes 160,000 or so clones, over 60% of them seen just once. As for this clone: Its specificity is not known.

Points from the study as a whole: 87-base-pair reads could not separate some V segments, including TRBV6-2 and TRBV6-3. It was 150 or so TCR beta chains that were listed as cytomegalovirus-associated. TCR beta sequences reportedly predicted the HLA-A and HLA-B alleles of most subjects accurately.

V was cut by 0 bases and J by 5 bases, with 5 bases left in between. The CDR3 is 12 amino acids. Germline CDR1 and CDR2: SGHRS and YFSETQ. Material: PBMCs. The rearrangement links TRBV5-1 to TRBJ2-5; D uncertain. The clonotype comes from a man aged 35-49 years in good health and CMV-seronegative. CDR3 protein: CASSLDRETQYF. Written as DNA, the CDR3 is TGCGCCAGCAGCTTGGACCGGGAGACCCAGTACTTC.